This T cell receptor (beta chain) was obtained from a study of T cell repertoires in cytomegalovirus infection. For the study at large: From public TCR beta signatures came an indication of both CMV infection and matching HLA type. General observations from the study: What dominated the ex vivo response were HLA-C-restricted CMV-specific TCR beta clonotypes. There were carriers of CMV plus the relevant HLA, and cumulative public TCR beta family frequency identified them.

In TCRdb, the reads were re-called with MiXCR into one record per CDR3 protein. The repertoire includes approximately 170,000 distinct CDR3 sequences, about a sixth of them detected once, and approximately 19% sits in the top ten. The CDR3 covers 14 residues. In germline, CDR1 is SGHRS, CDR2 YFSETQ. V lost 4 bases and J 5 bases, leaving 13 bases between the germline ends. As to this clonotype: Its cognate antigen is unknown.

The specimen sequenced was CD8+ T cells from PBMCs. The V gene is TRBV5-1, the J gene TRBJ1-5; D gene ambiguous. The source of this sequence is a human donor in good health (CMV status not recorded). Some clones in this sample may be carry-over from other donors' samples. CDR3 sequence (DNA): TGCGCCAGCAGCCCGGATACGGGATATCAGCCCCAGCATTTT. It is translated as CASSPDTGYQPQHF.